These T cell receptor beta chains were read from a single sample in a study of blood T cell repertoires in COVID-19. Measured with immunoSEQ multiplex PCR; TCRdb has only the in-frame clones, and not every one. The sample has hundreds of thousands of clones, around 91% seen once. The sequencing sample was made of peripheral blood. The receptors here all came from a woman aged 40 to 50 with COVID-19, enrolled during active disease. CDR3s include the opening cysteine and the closing phenylalanine or tryptophan. A D gene is named only where the DNA matches it firmly. A clone size is listed for some rows: how often the clone was seen (once, few, many), or a class if it is expanded.

d_call,v_call,clone_size,j_call,cdr3_aa,cdr3_nt
-,TRBV7-7,-,TRBJ2-7,CASSPDPGNLGEQYF,TGTGCTAGCAGCCCCGACCCGGGAAACCTAGGAGAGCAGTACTTC
-,TRBV2,-,TRBJ1-1,CASSEAPWGEVTEAFF,TGTGCCAGCAGTGAAGCGCCATGGGGGGAGGTCACTGAAGCTTTCTTT
-,TRBV7-6,-,TRBJ1-1,CASSQGGQLNTEAFF,TGTGCCAGCAGCCAAGGCGGACAGTTGAACACTGAAGCTTTCTTT
-,TRBV19,-,TRBJ2-1,CASSPTESSYNEQFF,TGTGCCAGTAGTCCGACAGAAAGCTCCTACAATGAGCAGTTCTTC
-,TRBV14,-,TRBJ1-4,CASSQEMLRSNEKLFF,TGTGCCAGCAGCCAAGAGATGCTGCGCTCGAATGAAAAACTGTTTTTT
TRBD2,TRBV19,once,TRBJ2-1,CASSIVASGYNEQFF,TGTGCCAGTAGTATAGTAGCTAGCGGATACAATGAGCAGTTCTTC
-,TRBV3-1/TRBV3-2,-,TRBJ1-3,CASSLLSSGNTIYF,TGTGCCAGCAGCCTCCTGAGCTCTGGAAACACCATATATTTT
-,TRBV4-3,-,TRBJ1-3,CASSLLSRFDTIYF,TGCGCCAGCAGCCTCCTTAGCCGGTTTGACACCATATATTTT
-,TRBV7-8,-,TRBJ2-3,CASSLATRRLDTQYF,TGTGCCAGCAGCTTAGCCACTCGTCGTCTAGATACGCAGTATTTT
TRBD2,TRBV19,-,TRBJ2-1,CASINLAGQANEQFF,TGTGCCAGTATCAATCTAGCGGGGCAGGCCAATGAGCAGTTCTTC
TRBD1,TRBV11-2,-,TRBJ1-2,CASQTGGEGYTF,TGTGCCAGTCAGACAGGGGGCGAAGGCTACACCTTC